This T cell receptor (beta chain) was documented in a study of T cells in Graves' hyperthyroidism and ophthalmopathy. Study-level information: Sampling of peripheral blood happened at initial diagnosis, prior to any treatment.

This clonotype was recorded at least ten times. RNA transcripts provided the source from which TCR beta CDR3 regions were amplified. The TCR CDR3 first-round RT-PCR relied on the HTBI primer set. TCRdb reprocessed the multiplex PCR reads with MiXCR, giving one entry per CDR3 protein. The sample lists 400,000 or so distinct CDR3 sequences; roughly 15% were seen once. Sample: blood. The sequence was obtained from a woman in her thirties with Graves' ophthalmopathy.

The CDR3 loop reads CASSLLGDPLTRSYEQYF. In DNA, the CDR3 is TGTGCCAGCAGCCTCTTAGGGGATCCTCTCACCAGATCCTACGAGCAGTACTTC. The rearrangement uses TRBV13 and TRBJ2-7; a weak D match, TRBD1 (5 bases). Trimming cost V 5 bases and J 1 base, with 24 bases left between them. The germline CDR1 and CDR2 sequences are PRHDT and FYEKMQ (reference sequence). CDR3 length equals 18 residues.